The clone carrying this TCR beta chain has only a few counts. Its target is not known. These data originate in a study of OX40 agonist ivuxolimab in advanced cancers. Study as a whole: Every patient in dose escalation had hepatocellular carcinoma, melanoma, renal cell or head and neck cancer. Of the patients, three showed partial responses, one with hepatocellular carcinoma and two with cutaneous melanoma.

Some clones are missing from TCRdb's copy, which holds only in-frame ones; the method was immunoSEQ multiplex PCR. The data show around 16,000 clones, 70% to 90% seen once. Germline V gives CDR1 SNHLY, CDR2 FYNNEI. The CDR3 has 15 residues. The trim removed 5 bases at V and 4 bases at J, leaving 4 bases unmatched. Findings of the study overall: Fewer expanded clones were found on average in CD4+ than in CD8+ T cells. Some of the lowest clonal expansion was seen in partial responders at 0.1-3.0 mg/kg.

The sequencing here drew on CD4+ or CD8+ T cells sorted from blood, taken in a trial of the OX40 agonist ivuxolimab. The clonotype originates from an adult with an advanced solid tumor such as melanoma, head and neck, liver or kidney cancer. The chain recombines TRBV2 with TRBJ2-6; 8 nucleotides agree with TRBD2. CDR3 sequence reads: CASSKRGSGANVLTF. The CDR3 nucleotides read TGTGCCAGCAGTAAGCGGGGGTCAGGGGCCAACGTCCTGACTTTC.